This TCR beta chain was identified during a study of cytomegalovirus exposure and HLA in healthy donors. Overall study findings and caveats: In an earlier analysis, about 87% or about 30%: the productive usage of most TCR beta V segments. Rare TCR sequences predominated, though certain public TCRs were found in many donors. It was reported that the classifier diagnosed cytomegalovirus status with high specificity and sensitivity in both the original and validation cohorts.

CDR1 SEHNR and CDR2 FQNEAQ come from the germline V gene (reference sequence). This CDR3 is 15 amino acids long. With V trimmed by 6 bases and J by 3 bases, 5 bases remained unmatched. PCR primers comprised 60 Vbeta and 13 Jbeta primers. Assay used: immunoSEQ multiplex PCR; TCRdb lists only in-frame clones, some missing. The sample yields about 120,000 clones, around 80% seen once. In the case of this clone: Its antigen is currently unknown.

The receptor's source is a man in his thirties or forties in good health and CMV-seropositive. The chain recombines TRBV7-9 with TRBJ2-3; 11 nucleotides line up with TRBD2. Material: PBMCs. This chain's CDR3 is CASRIAGGPTDTQYF. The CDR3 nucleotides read TGTGCCAGCAGGATAGCGGGGGGGCCGACAGATACGCAGTATTTT.